This T cell receptor (beta chain) was identified during a study of shared clonotypes between healthy human individuals. The wider study: The cohort had two women and a few men, ages 18 to 49. Study-wide results and caveats: It was only blood that was sampled, and tissue repertoires likely differ.

This clone has only a few counts. The antigen remains undetermined. Assay used: immunoSEQ multiplex PCR; TCRdb lists only in-frame clones, some missing. The sample includes about 490,000 clones, approximately 79% seen only once; the top ten take more than 10%. All donors qualified as healthy HIV-negative adults and had experienced no recent acute infections or vaccinations. Germline CDR1 reads SGHRS; CDR2 reads YFSETQ. Trimming left V 4 bases short and J 6 bases short, with 14 bases between. The CDR3 runs to 14 residues. The chain combines TRBV5-1 with TRBJ2-1; D may be TRBD1 (6 bases). This clonotype was obtained from a middle-aged woman in good health. Some clones in this sample may be carry-over from other donors' samples. The sequenced sample consisted of PBMCs. CDR3 sequence: CASSPNIGGNEQFF. CDR3 bases: TGCGCCAGCAGCCCTAACATAGGGGGCAATGAGCAGTTCTTC.